Below, 25 T cell receptor delta chains from the same sample are listed, as sequenced in a study of γδ T cells in repeated Plasmodium falciparum infection. TCRdb re-processed the multiplex PCR reads using CATT. The data contain 85,000 to 100,000 delta-chain clones, roughly 0.9% of them seen just once; the ten biggest clones take up more than 9%. Flow sorting of PBMC yielded separate Vgamma9/Vdelta2+ and Vdelta2-negative gammadelta T cell populations for bulk repertoire analysis. Sequenced material: gamma-delta T cells from blood. All receptors derive from a pool of human donors (malaria-infected and uninfected, not separated).

This clone was recorded a few times. TCRdb's entry gives the protein of a much larger clone, which mismatches this DNA's translation at residue 11, likely from a read error; the protein reported here is translated from the DNA. The V and J genes are TRDV1 and TRDJ1, with 7 bases matching TRDD3. The CDR3 runs 18 residues. Unmatched junction bases numbered 10, after V lost 0 bases and J lost 0 bases. Germline CDR1 TSWWSYY, CDR2 QGS. The CDR3 coding sequence is TGTGCTCTTGGGGAACTAGATGGGATACTTCTGTACACCGATAAACTCATCTTT. Residues: CALGELDGILLYTDKLIF.

This clone came up a few times. A far larger clone lies a single base away; this is likely a read error. Other DNA sequences within the sample encode an identical CDR3. This chain links TRDV2 with TRDJ1; D call uncertain. V shed 0 bases and J shed 6 bases, with 25 bases lying between them. Germline CDR1 reads GEAIGNYY; CDR2 reads EKD. This CDR3 is 18 amino acids long. The CDR3: CACDTVGEDTMTRYKLIF. In DNA form, the CDR3 reads TGTGCCTGTGACACCGTGGGAGAGGACACGATGACTCGGTATAAACTCATCTTT.

This clone has a count of ten or more. Given a far larger clone just one base away, this is likely a sequencing read error. The same CDR3 also results from other DNA sequences found in this sample. A V gene of TRDV1 was called, but no J gene was assigned; the table assigns TRDD3, which was not confirmed against the DNA. The CDR3 loop spans 19 amino acids. The V gene's germline CDR1 is TSWWSYY and CDR2 QGS. CDR3 protein: CALGGRINRSCRDTDKLIF. For the CDR3, the DNA is TGTGCTCTTGGGGGACGTATAAACCGCTCGTGTAGGGACACCGATAAGCTCATCTTT.

As regards this clone: A much larger clonotype is one base distant, so this may be a read error. The chain uses TRDV1 and TRDJ1; 7 nucleotides agree with TRDD3. The J gene is absent in TCRdb and was assigned here via DNA matching to germline. The germline V gene encodes CDR1 TSWWSYY and CDR2 QGS. Germline trimming cut 3 bases from V and 0 bases from J; bases unmatched to any gene: 19. The CDR3 consists of 20 residues. The CDR3 here is CALGEFPTPYWGGDTDKLIF. The CDR3 bases are TGTGCTCTTGGGGAGTTCCCAACGCCGTACTGGGGAGGAGACACCGATAAACTCATCTTT.

Concerning this clone: The mismatch at residue 10 between this DNA's translation and the TCRdb protein of a much larger clone likely reflects a read error; the protein shown is translated from the DNA. The J gene is TRDJ3, the V gene TRDV2; 8 positions agree with TRDD3. The J segment lost 0 bases and the V segment lost 0 bases, leaving 18 bases of the junction unmatched. The CDR3 has 23 residues. Germline V gives CDR1 GEAIGNYY, CDR2 EKD. The CDR3 here is CACDTEGGGCASRSSWDTRQMFF. CDR3 in DNA: TGTGCCTGTGACACCGAGGGTGGGGGATGCGCATCCCGAAGCTCCTGGGACACCCGACAGATGTTTTTC.

For this clone: With a far larger clone one base away, a read error is the likely cause. Other DNA sequences in the same sample also yield this CDR3. The chain carries TRDV1 and TRDJ1, with 9 positions matching TRDD3. The J gene was missing in TCRdb and was found by matching the end of the DNA to germline. Per germline, CDR1 TSWWSYY and CDR2 QGS. The CDR3 length is 18 residues. The CDR3 region is CALGEPLLLGEITDKLIF. The DNA of the CDR3 is TGCGCTCTTGGGGAACCCCTCCTACTGGGGGAAATAACCGATAAACTCATCTTT.

With regard to this clone: A far larger clone is only one base removed, so a read error is likely. The same CDR3 is also encoded by other DNA sequences in this sample. The rearrangement joins TRDV2 to TRDJ1, with 7 nucleotides matching TRDD3. TCRdb lists no J gene, so it was determined here by aligning the DNA to germline. The CDR3 loop spans 16 amino acids. Germline trimming cut 0 bases from V and 0 bases from J; bases unmatched to any gene: 6. Germline V gives CDR1 GEAIGNYY, CDR2 EKD. CDR3 sequence (DNA): TGTGCCTGTGACACCCTGGGGGTCGGCCACACCGATAAACTCATCTTT. Amino acid sequence: CACDTLGVGHTDKLIF.

This clone was observed a handful of times. TCRdb assigns this DNA the protein of a much larger clone, which departs from its translation at residue 14; this likely reflects a read error, and the protein shown comes from translating the DNA. The chain combines TRDV1 with TRDJ1, with TRDD3 matching 13 bases. Germline CDR1 reads TSWWSYY; CDR2 reads QGS. The junction had 12 bases not matched to a gene; V was cut back by 1 base and J by 7 bases. The CDR3 extends over 18 amino acids. The chain's CDR3 is CALGERYNWGIRSGKLIF. CDR3 sequence (DNA): TGTGCTCTTGGGGAACGCTACAACTGGGGGATACGATCCGGTAAACTCATCTTT.

This clone was observed a handful of times. Given a far larger clone just one base away, this is likely a sequencing read error. Other DNA sequences of this sample code for an identical CDR3. The rearrangement uses TRDV1 and TRDJ1; 8 nucleotides align to TRDD3. TCRdb does not report a J gene; here it was assigned by matching the DNA to germline references. With 2 bases clipped from V and 0 bases from J, the junction kept 11 bases outside the gene matches. CDR1 is TSWWSYY, CDR2 QGS, per germline. The CDR3 length is 18 residues. CDR3 in DNA: TGTGCTCTTGGGGAATCACCCAGCTCACTGGGGGACACCGATAAACTCATCTTT. Translation gives CALGESPSSLGDTDKLIF.

Concerning this clone itself: Since a far larger clone is one base different, this is likely a read error. Other DNA sequences from this sample encode an identical CDR3 as well. The chain recombines TRDV1 with TRDJ1; D gene unclear. The CDR3 extends over 10 amino acids. Germline assignment: CDR1 TSWWSYY and CDR2 QGS. V lost 9 bases to trimming and J lost 8 bases, with 10 bases between them. The CDR3 DNA reads TGTGCTCTCGGGAAGGCCAAACTCATCTTT. Translated: CALGKAKLIF.

This clone was seen only a few times. The protein recorded in TCRdb matches a much larger clone and deviates from this DNA's translation at residue 24, suggesting a read error; the protein here is obtained by translating the DNA. The chain recombines TRDV1 with TRDJ1; TRDD3 aligns across 8 bases. No J gene was available from TCRdb, and it was assigned here by a germline match of the DNA. The CDR3 spans 27 residues. Germline V gives CDR1 TSWWSYY, CDR2 QGS. The chain's CDR3 is CALGELVFCLLGPPTGGPTLYTDELIF. The CDR3 DNA is TGTGCTCTTGGGGAACTAGTATTTTGTCTCCTAGGCCCCCCAACTGGGGGTCCTACTTTGTACACCGATGAACTCATCTTT.

In this sample, this clone turned up a few times. A single base is all that separates this from a far larger clone, so a read error is likely. This CDR3 is also generated by other DNA sequences in the sample. The chain has TRDV1 and TRDJ1; TRDD3 matches at 12 bases. CDR1 and CDR2 from the germline V gene are TSWWSYY and QGS. The CDR3 loop spans 19 amino acids. The chain's CDR3 is CALTITHGYLLGDTDKLIF. The DNA of the CDR3 is TGTGCTCTTACCATTACCCATGGTTATTTACTGGGGGATACCGATAAGCTCATCTTT.

This clone has ten or more counts. The chain is built from TRDV2 and TRDJ1; perhaps TRDD3 as D (6 bases). The V end was cut by 1 base, the J end by 0 bases, with 17 bases between. CDR1 is GEAIGNYY, CDR2 EKD, per germline. The CDR3 spans 17 residues. This CDR3 reads CACDTLMGGLDTDKLIF. In nucleotides, the CDR3 is TGTGCCTGTGACACGTTAATGGGGGGCCTCGACACCGATAAACTCATCTTT.

This clone was counted many times. The genes are TRDV1 and TRDJ1, with TRDD3 as a possible D gene (6 bases). CDR1 TSWWSYY and CDR2 QGS come from the germline V gene. V was clipped by 5 bases and J by 2 bases, with 24 bases between them. This CDR3 has 18 amino acids. CDR3 sequence (DNA): TGTGCTCTTGGGCCTCTCTACGTGTTACTGGGTCCGACCGATAAACTCATCTTT. Amino acid sequence: CALGPLYVLLGPTDKLIF.

This clone was observed at least ten times. Translating this DNA gives a protein that differs at residue 8 from the TCRdb one, which belongs to a much larger clone; a read error is likely, and the protein shown is this translation. This sequence joins TRDV2 and TRDJ1; TRDD3 agrees at 9 bases. Because TCRdb records no J gene, it was assigned here through a match of the DNA to germline. V shed 9 bases, J shed 0 bases, and the junction held 13 bases outside the gene matches. The CDR3 extends over 16 amino acids. Per the germline V gene, CDR1 is GEAIGNYY and CDR2 is EKD. The chain's CDR3 is CALRRGYGLYTDKLIF. The CDR3 DNA is TGTGCCCTACGACGGGGATACGGTCTGTACACCGATAAACTCATCTTT.

This clone occurred a few times. Translating this DNA gives a protein that differs at residue 3 from the TCRdb one, which belongs to a much larger clone; a read error is likely, and the protein shown is this translation. V usage is TRDV1 and J usage is TRDJ1; 8 nucleotides line up with TRDD3. Here the J gene was assigned by germline matching of the DNA, as TCRdb has none. The CDR3 length is 19 residues. CDR1 and CDR2 from the germline V gene are TSWWSYY and QGS. DNA for the CDR3: TGTGCTCCTGGGGTTCAGGCCCCACGCGAGGGATACGCTTCCGATAAACTCATCTTT. Its translation: CAPGVQAPREGYASDKLIF.

There are a few counts of this clone. The protein in TCRdb stems from a much larger clone and differs at residue 11 from this DNA's translation, likely a read error; here the protein is translated from the DNA. This chain uses TRDV2 with TRDJ3; D ambiguous. The J gene, left out of TCRdb, was set here by checking the DNA against germline. The CDR3 contains 20 residues. Germline assignment: CDR1 GEAIGNYY and CDR2 EKD. Deletions cut 0 bases from V and 0 bases from J, with 17 bases between. CDR3: CACDTVDIRAGSWDTRQMFF. The CDR3 DNA follows: TGTGCCTGTGACACCGTAGACATCCGAGCAGGCTCCTGGGACACCCGACAGATGTTTTTC.

In regard to this clone: Given a far larger clone just one base away, this is likely a sequencing read error. This specimen includes other DNA sequences encoding the same CDR3. The V gene is TRDV1, the J gene TRDJ1; TRDD3 agrees at 8 bases. Assignment of the J gene here rests on matching the DNA to germline, because TCRdb gives none. The trim removed 1 base at V and 0 bases at J, leaving 4 bases unmatched. Per germline, CDR1 TSWWSYY and CDR2 QGS. The CDR3 spans 16 residues. The CDR3 DNA reads TGTGCTCTTGGGGAACGAACTGGGGGGTACACCGATAAACTCATCTTT. This codes for CALGERTGGYTDKLIF.

This clone has a count of ten or more. The rearrangement links TRDV2 to TRDJ1; 12 bases align to TRDD3. CDR1 is GEAIGNYY and CDR2 is EKD in the germline V gene. V dropped 2 bases and J dropped 0; count of bases not matched to a gene: 9. The CDR3 extends over 18 amino acids. The chain's CDR3 is CACDRVLGDTQYTDKLIF. The DNA of the CDR3 is TGTGCCTGTGACAGGGTACTGGGGGATACCCAGTACACCGATAAACTCATCTTT.

As regards this clone: A far larger clone is one nucleotide away, so this likely arose from a read error. Additional DNA sequences in this sample encode the identical CDR3. The chain has TRDV2 and TRDJ2; 9 bases match TRDD3. TCRdb gives no J gene; it was assigned here by matching the DNA to germline. Germline V gene sequence: CDR1 GEAIGNYY, CDR2 EKD. The CDR3 extends over 17 amino acids. J gave up 5 bases and V 1 base, and 10 bases lay outside the gene matches. The CDR3 here is CACDTVGDTRATAQLFF. CDR3 sequence (DNA): TGTGCCTGTGACACAGTAGGGGATACGCGGGCAACAGCACAACTCTTCTTT.

This clone was seen only a few times. This is likely an artifact of a read error, given a far larger clone one base away. Different DNA sequences within this sample yield the same CDR3. There is no J gene call, but TRDV2 is given as the V gene; TRDD3, the table's D call, lacks a check against the DNA. The CDR3 spans 21 residues. CDR1 is GEAIGNYY and CDR2 is EKD in the germline V gene. The CDR3 reads CACDTVSPPTVLGDHTDKLIF. In nucleotides, the CDR3 is TGTGCCTGTGACACCGTCTCACCTCCGACCGTACTGGGGGATCACACCGATAAACTAATCTTT.

This clone has at least ten counts. TCRdb records a much larger clone's protein for this DNA, with a difference at residue 5 that likely arises from a read error; the protein given is the translation of the DNA. The chain is built from TRDV2 and TRDJ2; TRDD2 matches 7 bases. Here the J gene was assigned by germline matching of the DNA, as TCRdb has none. This CDR3 is 20 amino acids long. CDR1 is GEAIGNYY, CDR2 EKD, per germline. V was clipped by 3 bases and J by 4 bases; unmatched bases: 22. The chain's CDR3 is CACDAVGSLPSLAETAQLFF. CDR3 nucleotides: TGTGCCTGTGACGCCGTCGGATCCCTGCCTTCCTTAGCTGAGACAGCACAACTCTTCTTT.

Many counts were recorded for this clone. The protein that TCRdb holds for this DNA derives from a much larger clone and differs from the translated DNA at residue 14, which likely indicates a read error; the protein shown here is translated from the DNA. This CDR3 is also generated by other DNA sequences in the sample. The J gene is TRDJ1, the V gene TRDV1; 7 bases are shared with TRDD3. CDR1 and CDR2 from the germline V gene are TSWWSYY and QGS. V lost 2 bases to trimming and J lost 10 bases; unmatched junction nucleotides: 25. The CDR3 contains 19 residues. CDR3 sequence reads: CALGEKSPPPHWGVGGLIF. CDR3 nucleotides: TGTGCTCTTGGGGAAAAGTCTCCCCCCCCGCACTGGGGTGTAGGGGGACTCATCTTT.

This clone was counted only a few times. A single base is all that separates this from a far larger clone, so a read error is likely. Other DNA sequences within the sample encode an identical CDR3. No J gene was assigned, while the V gene was called as TRDV1; the table's TRDD3 call for D was not verified on the DNA. The CDR3 covers 16 residues. Germline V gene lookup returns CDR1 TSWWSYY and CDR2 QGS. CDR3 sequence (DNA): TGTGCTCTAAACCTACGGCACACCTGGGACACCCGACAGATGTTCTTC. Amino acids: CALNLRHTWDTRQMFF.

This clone has just a few counts. This DNA's translation differs at residue 11 from TCRdb's protein, which comes from a much larger clone; a read error is likely, and the protein shown is translated from the DNA. This CDR3 is also generated by other DNA sequences in the sample. The chain uses TRDV3 and TRDJ1, with TRDD2 identical over 8 bases. The J gene is absent in TCRdb and was assigned here via DNA matching to germline. The ends lost 1 base at V and 2 bases at J; junction bases unmatched: 24. Germline CDR1 is TVYSNPD and CDR2 is GDNSRS (reference sequence). This CDR3 is built from 20 residues. CDR3 nucleotides: TGTGCCTTTACTGGCCTTCCTATTATCGTTAGGCCAAGAACGACCGATAAACTCATCTTT. It is translated as CAFTGLPIIVRPRTTDKLIF.